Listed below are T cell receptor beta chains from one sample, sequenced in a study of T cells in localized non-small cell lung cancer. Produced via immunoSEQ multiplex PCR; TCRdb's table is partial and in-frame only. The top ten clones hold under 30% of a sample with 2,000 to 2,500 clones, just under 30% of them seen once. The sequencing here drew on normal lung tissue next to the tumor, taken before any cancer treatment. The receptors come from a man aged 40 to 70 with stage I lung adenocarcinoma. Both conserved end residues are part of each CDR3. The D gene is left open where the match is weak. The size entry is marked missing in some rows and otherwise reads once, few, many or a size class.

CDR3aa: CASSSGTRGYTF; CDR3nt: TGTGCCAGCAGCTCCGGGACAAGGGGCTACACCTTC; j_gene: TRBJ1-2; d_gene: NA; abundance: NA; v_gene: TRBV9
CDR3aa: CASSYSSTGSNQPQHF; CDR3nt: TGTGCCAGCAGTTACTCCTCGACAGGGTCCAATCAGCCCCAGCATTTT; j_gene: TRBJ1-5; d_gene: TRBD1; abundance: medium-sized; v_gene: TRBV6-8
CDR3aa: CASSRDSGNEKLFF; CDR3nt: TGTGCCAGCAGTCGAGACAGCGGGAATGAAAAACTGTTTTTT; j_gene: TRBJ1-4; d_gene: NA; abundance: few; v_gene: TRBV6-8
CDR3aa: CASSSIQSTDTQYF; CDR3nt: TGTGCCAGCAGCTCGATACAGAGCACAGATACGCAGTATTTT; j_gene: TRBJ2-3; d_gene: NA; abundance: few; v_gene: TRBV9
CDR3aa: CASSPHTGTDTQYF; CDR3nt: TGCGCCAGCAGCCCACACACCGGCACAGATACGCAGTATTTT; j_gene: TRBJ2-3; d_gene: NA; abundance: NA; v_gene: TRBV5-1
CDR3aa: CASRDRGGEKLFF; CDR3nt: TGTGCCAGTAGAGACAGGGGAGGGGAAAAACTGTTTTTT; j_gene: TRBJ1-4; d_gene: TRBD1; abundance: few; v_gene: TRBV19
CDR3aa: CASSSGPSNSPLHF; CDR3nt: TGTGCCAGCAGTTCTGGGCCCTCGAATTCACCCCTCCACTTT; j_gene: TRBJ1-6; d_gene: NA; abundance: NA; v_gene: TRBV6-8
CDR3aa: CASSLSSSTDTQYF; CDR3nt: TGCGCCAGCAGCTTGTCATCTAGCACAGATACGCAGTATTTT; j_gene: TRBJ2-3; d_gene: NA; abundance: NA; v_gene: TRBV5-1
CDR3aa: CASSQGVNSFNEQFF; CDR3nt: TGTGCCAGCAGCCAAGGGGTAAATAGTTTCAATGAGCAGTTCTTC; j_gene: TRBJ2-1; d_gene: NA; abundance: NA; v_gene: TRBV14
CDR3aa: CASSQNRGGEQYF; CDR3nt: TGTGCCAGCAGCCAAAACAGGGGTGGGGAGCAGTACTTC; j_gene: TRBJ2-7; d_gene: TRBD1; abundance: medium-sized; v_gene: TRBV9
CDR3aa: CASSIRRLNSPLHF; CDR3nt: TGTGCCAGCAGCATCCGACGGCTAAATTCACCCCTCCACTTT; j_gene: TRBJ1-6; d_gene: NA; abundance: few; v_gene: TRBV11-3
CDR3aa: CASSSVGRDFF; CDR3nt: TGTGCCAGCAGTAGTGTCGGCAGGGATTTCTTT; j_gene: TRBJ1-1; d_gene: NA; abundance: few; v_gene: TRBV6-7
CDR3aa: CASSYTAESGTGSGYTF; CDR3nt: TGTGCCAGCAGTTATACCGCGGAGTCTGGGACCGGGAGTGGCTACACCTTC; j_gene: TRBJ1-2; d_gene: NA; abundance: few; v_gene: TRBV6-8
CDR3aa: CASSQTRGYGYTF; CDR3nt: TGCGCCAGCAGCCAAACCCGGGGCTATGGCTACACCTTC; j_gene: TRBJ1-2; d_gene: NA; abundance: few; v_gene: TRBV4-1
CDR3aa: CATSGSQGRTGELFF; CDR3nt: TGTGCCACCAGCGGTTCACAGGGACGGACCGGGGAGCTGTTTTTT; j_gene: TRBJ2-2; d_gene: NA; abundance: NA; v_gene: TRBV15
CDR3aa: CASSGTGHEQYF; CDR3nt: TGTGCCAGCAGCGGAACAGGGCACGAGCAGTACTTC; j_gene: TRBJ2-7; d_gene: NA; abundance: NA; v_gene: TRBV9
CDR3aa: CAITTTPKGDEQYF; CDR3nt: TGTGCCATCACTACGACCCCAAAAGGGGACGAGCAGTACTTC; j_gene: TRBJ2-7; d_gene: NA; abundance: few; v_gene: TRBV6-8
CDR3aa: CASSENRPGHSSYNSPLHF; CDR3nt: TGTGCCAGCAGTGAAAACCGACCGGGCCACAGCTCCTATAATTCACCCCTCCACTTT; j_gene: TRBJ1-6; d_gene: NA; abundance: few; v_gene: TRBV9
CDR3aa: CASSVSGPNEKLFF; CDR3nt: TGTGCCAGCAGTGTGAGCGGCCCTAATGAAAAACTGTTTTTT; j_gene: TRBJ1-4; d_gene: NA; abundance: few; v_gene: TRBV9
CDR3aa: CASSRPQGGYTF; CDR3nt: TGTGCCAGCTCTCGTCCCCAGGGAGGCTACACCTTC; j_gene: TRBJ1-2; d_gene: NA; abundance: NA; v_gene: TRBV18
CDR3aa: CASSKDQGISEQFF; CDR3nt: TGTGCCAGTAGTAAAGACCAGGGAATATCTGAGCAGTTCTTC; j_gene: TRBJ2-1; d_gene: NA; abundance: few; v_gene: TRBV19
CDR3aa: CAWSKGQGVVPQHF; CDR3nt: TGTGCCTGGAGTAAAGGACAGGGGGTTGTGCCCCAGCATTTT; j_gene: TRBJ1-5; d_gene: TRBD1; abundance: NA; v_gene: TRBV30
CDR3aa: CASSSSGTGPTGELFF; CDR3nt: TGTGCCAGCAGCTCCTCCGGGACAGGGCCCACCGGGGAGCTGTTTTTT; j_gene: TRBJ2-2; d_gene: TRBD1; abundance: medium-sized; v_gene: TRBV11-3
CDR3aa: CASSAMRDGEAFF; CDR3nt: TGTGCCAGTAGCGCTATGAGGGACGGTGAAGCTTTCTTT; j_gene: TRBJ1-1; d_gene: NA; abundance: NA; v_gene: TRBV19
CDR3aa: CASSTAQGGQYF; CDR3nt: TGTGCCAGTAGTACAGCTCAAGGAGGCCAGTACTTC; j_gene: TRBJ2-5; d_gene: NA; abundance: NA; v_gene: TRBV19
CDR3aa: CASSQDYEQFF; CDR3nt: TGTGCCAGCAGCCAAGATTACGAGCAGTTCTTC; j_gene: TRBJ2-1; d_gene: NA; abundance: NA; v_gene: TRBV14
CDR3aa: CASSPQGGVNPNQPQHF; CDR3nt: TGTGCCAGCTCACCCCAGGGAGGGGTCAACCCCAATCAGCCCCAGCATTTT; j_gene: TRBJ1-5; d_gene: NA; abundance: NA; v_gene: TRBV18
CDR3aa: CASRLTSGGAIVTDTQYF; CDR3nt: TGTGCCAGCAGACTAACTAGCGGGGGGGCTATCGTTACAGATACGCAGTATTTT; j_gene: TRBJ2-3; d_gene: TRBD2; abundance: few; v_gene: TRBV6-8
CDR3aa: CASSYSTQGGGEQYF; CDR3nt: TGTGCCAGCAGTTACTCGACTCAGGGTGGTGGCGAGCAGTACTTC; j_gene: TRBJ2-7; d_gene: NA; abundance: medium-sized; v_gene: TRBV6-8
CDR3aa: CASVEQGETQYF; CDR3nt: TGCGCCAGTGTGGAACAGGGCGAGACCCAGTACTTC; j_gene: TRBJ2-5; d_gene: NA; abundance: NA; v_gene: TRBV10-2
CDR3aa: CAWSTGARDYGYTF; CDR3nt: TGTGCCTGGAGCACAGGGGCCCGGGACTATGGCTACACCTTC; j_gene: TRBJ1-2; d_gene: TRBD1; abundance: once; v_gene: TRBV30
CDR3aa: CASSVGRRNTEAFF; CDR3nt: TGTGCCAGCAGTGTGGGCCGGAGGAACACTGAAGCTTTCTTT; j_gene: TRBJ1-1; d_gene: NA; abundance: medium-sized; v_gene: TRBV9
CDR3aa: CAWRDRDRGYEQYF; CDR3nt: TGTGCCTGGAGGGACCGGGACAGGGGTTACGAGCAGTACTTC; j_gene: TRBJ2-7; d_gene: TRBD1; abundance: NA; v_gene: TRBV30
CDR3aa: CASSYPRDRDTGELFF; CDR3nt: TGCGCCAGCAGCTACCCCCGGGACAGGGACACCGGGGAGCTGTTTTTT; j_gene: TRBJ2-2; d_gene: TRBD1; abundance: NA; v_gene: TRBV5-1
CDR3aa: CASSFLSQANYGYTF; CDR3nt: TGTGCCAGCAGCTTCTTGTCCCAGGCTAACTATGGCTACACCTTC; j_gene: TRBJ1-2; d_gene: NA; abundance: NA; v_gene: TRBV11-3
CDR3aa: CAWSTEDSRRGEAFF; CDR3nt: TGTGCCTGGAGTACAGAGGACAGCCGTCGGGGCGAAGCTTTCTTT; j_gene: TRBJ1-1; d_gene: NA; abundance: NA; v_gene: TRBV30
CDR3aa: CASSYDLTANTGELFF; CDR3nt: TGTGCCAGCAGCTACGATCTAACAGCGAACACCGGGGAGCTGTTTTTT; j_gene: TRBJ2-2; d_gene: NA; abundance: NA; v_gene: TRBV6-7
CDR3aa: CASSQHTSGVQETQYF; CDR3nt: TGCGCCAGCAGCCAACACACTAGCGGGGTACAAGAGACCCAGTACTTC; j_gene: TRBJ2-5; d_gene: NA; abundance: NA; v_gene: TRBV1
CDR3aa: CASSQEQMRNGELFF; CDR3nt: TGCGCCAGCAGCCAAGAACAAATGCGCAACGGGGAGCTGTTTTTT; j_gene: TRBJ2-2; d_gene: NA; abundance: NA; v_gene: TRBV1
CDR3aa: CASSGSGGPTGELFF; CDR3nt: TGTGCCAGCAGTGGTAGCGGGGGGCCCACCGGGGAGCTGTTTTTT; j_gene: TRBJ2-2; d_gene: TRBD2; abundance: NA; v_gene: TRBV6-8
CDR3aa: CASSIGGYNEQFF; CDR3nt: TGTGCCAGTAGTATTGGTGGCTACAATGAGCAGTTCTTC; j_gene: TRBJ2-1; d_gene: NA; abundance: NA; v_gene: TRBV19
CDR3aa: CASSPTAGGNQPQHF; CDR3nt: TGTGCCAGCAGCCCCACGGCGGGGGGAAATCAGCCCCAGCATTTT; j_gene: TRBJ1-5; d_gene: NA; abundance: medium-sized; v_gene: TRBV9
CDR3aa: CASTIGMTELYEQYF; CDR3nt: TGTGCCAGCACAATCGGGATGACGGAGTTATACGAGCAGTACTTC; j_gene: TRBJ2-7; d_gene: NA; abundance: medium-sized; v_gene: TRBV6-8
CDR3aa: CASNLRSGGSNYGYTF; CDR3nt: TGTGCCAGCAACCTACGGTCGGGGGGCTCTAACTATGGCTACACCTTC; j_gene: TRBJ1-2; d_gene: NA; abundance: NA; v_gene: TRBV2
CDR3aa: CASSLQGNPLEAFF; CDR3nt: TGCGCCAGCAGCCTACAAGGTAACCCCCTTGAAGCTTTCTTT; j_gene: TRBJ1-1; d_gene: NA; abundance: NA; v_gene: TRBV5-1
CDR3aa: CASSSPGGWTGNTIYF; CDR3nt: TGTGCCAGTAGTTCCCCGGGCGGATGGACTGGAAACACCATATATTTT; j_gene: TRBJ1-3; d_gene: NA; abundance: NA; v_gene: TRBV19
CDR3aa: CASSPSQDWNYEQYF; CDR3nt: TGTGCCAGCAGCCCCTCCCAGGACTGGAACTACGAGCAGTACTTC; j_gene: TRBJ2-7; d_gene: NA; abundance: few; v_gene: TRBV11-3
CDR3aa: CASSSGTGNTGELFF; CDR3nt: TGTGCCAGCAGTTCCGGGACGGGGAACACCGGGGAGCTGTTTTTT; j_gene: TRBJ2-2; d_gene: NA; abundance: NA; v_gene: TRBV11-3
CDR3aa: CASSLATGGRGSGANVLTF; CDR3nt: TGTGCCAGCAGCTTGGCCACAGGGGGTCGAGGCTCTGGGGCCAACGTCCTGACTTTC; j_gene: TRBJ2-6; d_gene: TRBD1; abundance: NA; v_gene: TRBV11-3
CDR3aa: CASSAGRGGQPQHF; CDR3nt: TGTGCCAGCAGTGCGGGGCGTGGCGGTCAGCCCCAGCATTTT; j_gene: TRBJ1-5; d_gene: NA; abundance: few; v_gene: TRBV2
CDR3aa: CASSVVGGNTEAFF; CDR3nt: TGTGCCAGCAGCGTAGTTGGGGGGAACACTGAAGCTTTCTTT; j_gene: TRBJ1-1; d_gene: NA; abundance: large; v_gene: TRBV9
CDR3aa: CASSLGGGPYEQYF; CDR3nt: TGTGCCAGCAGCTTAGGTGGGGGACCCTACGAGCAGTACTTC; j_gene: TRBJ2-7; d_gene: NA; abundance: NA; v_gene: TRBV7-1
CDR3aa: CASSPMVGYEQYF; CDR3nt: TGTGCCAGCAGCCCCATGGTTGGCTACGAGCAGTACTTC; j_gene: TRBJ2-7; d_gene: NA; abundance: large; v_gene: TRBV9
CDR3aa: CASSYSQGALNEQFF; CDR3nt: TGTGCCAGCAGCTACAGCCAGGGGGCTCTCAATGAGCAGTTCTTC; j_gene: TRBJ2-1; d_gene: TRBD1; abundance: few; v_gene: TRBV11-3
CDR3aa: CASSIAGGPRETQYF; CDR3nt: TGTGCCAGTAGTATAGCGGGGGGGCCGAGAGAGACCCAGTACTTC; j_gene: TRBJ2-5; d_gene: TRBD2; abundance: NA; v_gene: TRBV19
CDR3aa: CASSLAGVSRGQGGTEAFF; CDR3nt: TGCGCCAGCAGCTTGGCGGGCGTCTCGAGAGGACAGGGAGGCACTGAAGCTTTCTTT; j_gene: TRBJ1-1; d_gene: TRBD1; abundance: NA; v_gene: TRBV5-1
CDR3aa: CASSTLGGGDGDYGYTF; CDR3nt: TGTGCCAGTAGTACGCTAGGAGGGGGCGACGGGGACTATGGCTACACCTTC; j_gene: TRBJ1-2; d_gene: TRBD1; abundance: few; v_gene: TRBV19